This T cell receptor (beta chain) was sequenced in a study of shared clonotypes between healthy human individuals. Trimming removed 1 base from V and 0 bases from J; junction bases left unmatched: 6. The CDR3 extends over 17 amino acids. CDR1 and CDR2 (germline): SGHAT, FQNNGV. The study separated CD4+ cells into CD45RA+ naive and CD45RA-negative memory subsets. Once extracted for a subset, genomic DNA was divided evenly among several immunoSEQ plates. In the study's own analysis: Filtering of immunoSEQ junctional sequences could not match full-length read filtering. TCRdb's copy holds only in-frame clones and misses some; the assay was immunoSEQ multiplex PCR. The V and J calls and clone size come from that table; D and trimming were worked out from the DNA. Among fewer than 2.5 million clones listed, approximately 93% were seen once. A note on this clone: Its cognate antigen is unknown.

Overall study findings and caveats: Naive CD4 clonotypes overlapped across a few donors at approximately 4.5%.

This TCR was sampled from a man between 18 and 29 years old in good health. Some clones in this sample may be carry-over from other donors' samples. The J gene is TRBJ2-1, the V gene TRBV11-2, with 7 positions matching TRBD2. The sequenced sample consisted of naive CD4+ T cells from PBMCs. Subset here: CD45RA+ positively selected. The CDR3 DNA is TGTGCCAGCAGCTTAGTTACTAGCGTAAGCTCCTACAATGAGCAGTTCTTC. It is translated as CASSLVTSVSSYNEQFF. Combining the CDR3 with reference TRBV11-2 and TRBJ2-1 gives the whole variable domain EAGVAQSPRYKIIEKRQSVAFWCNPISGHATLYWYQQILGQGPKLLIQFQNNGVVDDSQLPKDRFSAERLKGVDSTLKIQPAKLEDSAVYLCASSLVTSVSSYNEQFFGPGTRLTVL.